The 24 T cell receptor beta chains in this list originate from one sample, sequenced in a study of shared clonotypes between healthy human individuals. Sequencing was performed with immunoSEQ multiplex PCR; in TCRdb, only in-frame clones are kept and a portion is missing. This sample has fewer than 1.8 million clones, with around 98.5% found just once. Specimen: naive CD4+ T cells sorted from blood. Regarding subset: CD45RA+ positively selected. The receptors stem from a man between 25 and 39 years old in good health.

The chain is built from TRBV10-3 and TRBJ2-7, with a possible D match to TRBD1 (6 bases). The CDR3 runs to 15 residues. Germline V CDR1 and CDR2: ENHRY, SYGVKD. V lost 3 bases to trimming and J lost 4 bases, with 16 bases between them. CDR3 nucleotide sequence: TGTGCCATCAGTGAAGGACAGCTTTTGGGTTACGAGCAGTACTTC. It is translated as CAISEGQLLGYEQYF.

This clone was recorded only once. J is TRBJ2-3 and V is TRBV10-2; unclear D gene. The CDR3 consists of 14 residues. CDR1 and CDR2 (germline): WSHSY, SAAADI. V was cut by 7 bases and J by 3 bases, with 14 bases left in between. This CDR3 is CASIANRKTDTQYF. As DNA, the CDR3 is TGCGCCAGCATCGCGAACAGAAAGACAGATACGCAGTATTTT.

The chain uses TRBV27 and TRBJ2-7, with unresolved D. From germline, CDR1 is MNHEY and CDR2 SMNVEV (reference sequence). V lost 6 bases, J lost 2 bases, and 14 bases lay in between. The CDR3 sequence is 14 residues long. CDR3 sequence reads: CASRSIFQAYEQYF. The CDR3 bases are TGTGCCAGCAGGAGCATCTTTCAGGCCTACGAGCAGTACTTC.

The chain joins TRBV7-9 to TRBJ2-1, with 10 bases lining up with TRBD1. Trimming cost V 5 bases and J 6 bases; bases outside gene matches: 7. The V gene's germline CDR1 is SEHNR and CDR2 FQNEAQ (reference sequence). The CDR3 has 15 amino acids. The CDR3 loop is CASSALRTGGNEQFF. The CDR3 DNA reads as TGTGCCAGCAGCGCGCTACGGACAGGGGGCAATGAGCAGTTCTTC.

This chain joins TRBV7-8 and TRBJ2-7; 12 nucleotides line up with TRBD2. V shed 6 bases, J shed 7 bases, and the junction held 10 bases outside the gene matches. This CDR3 is 15 amino acids long. Germline V gene lookup returns CDR1 SGHVS and CDR2 FQNEAQ. The CDR3 region is CASSSGLAGPREQYF. CDR3 DNA sequence: TGTGCCAGCAGTTCGGGACTAGCGGGCCCTAGAGAGCAGTACTTC.

V is TRBV5-1 and J is TRBJ1-2; TRBD1 is a possible D gene (6 bases). The germline V and J ends were trimmed by 0 bases and 8 bases, with 11 bases remaining between them. The germline gives CDR1 SGHRS, CDR2 YFSETQ. This CDR3 contains 13 residues. DNA of the CDR3: TGCGCCAGCAGCTTGGATTCACAGGGCGGCTACACCTTC. Translating it yields CASSLDSQGGYTF.

This chain links TRBV7-2 with TRBJ2-1; 14 bases are shared with TRBD2. The CDR3 spans 19 residues. From germline, CDR1 is SGHTA and CDR2 FQGNSA. V trimming: 5 bases; J trimming: 5 bases; junction bases outside the gene matches: 14. In DNA form, the CDR3 reads TGTGCCAGCAGCCCCAGTCGACTAGCGGGAGGGTATGGGAACAATGAGCAGTTCTTC. Amino acids: CASSPSRLAGGYGNNEQFF.

The rearrangement links TRBV9 to TRBJ1-2; 7 bases line up with TRBD1. V was clipped by 2 bases and J by 7 bases; unmatched bases: 8. Germline lookup yields CDR1 SGDLS and CDR2 YYNGEE. The CDR3 contains 14 residues. The CDR3 protein is CASSVTGQPSGYTF. CDR3 nucleotides: TGTGCCAGCAGCGTGACAGGGCAGCCGAGTGGCTACACCTTC.

The chain couples TRBV7-2 to TRBJ2-2; the match to TRBD2 covers 11 bases. CDR1 SGHTA and CDR2 FQGNSA come from the germline V gene. The CDR3 covers 18 residues. The V gene end was trimmed by 1 base and the J gene end by 0 bases; junction bases not matched to a gene: 4. The CDR3 nucleotides read TGTGCCAGCAGCTTAGTAGGACTAGCGGGCGCGAACACCGGGGAGCTGTTTTTT. Protein: CASSLVGLAGANTGELFF.

Worth noting for this clone: Other DNA sequences in the same sample also yield this CDR3. The chain couples TRBV19 to TRBJ2-7; D is possibly TRBD1 or TRBD2 (5 bases each). Between the trimmed V and J ends, which lost 3 bases and 0 bases, there was a span of 9 bases. CDR1 is LNHDA, CDR2 SQIVND, per germline (reference sequence). The CDR3 has 14 amino acids. The CDR3 sequence: CASSIAGASYEQYF. The CDR3 DNA follows: TGTGCCAGTAGTATCGCCGGGGCCTCCTACGAGCAGTACTTC.

The V call is TRBV5-5, the J call TRBJ2-5; D uncertain. The CDR3 is 15 amino acids. With 3 bases removed from V and 2 bases from J, the gap between germline ends came to 14 bases. Germline assignment: CDR1 SGHKS and CDR2 YYEKEE (reference sequence). The CDR3 protein is CASSSTDRPQETQYF. The CDR3 bases are TGTGCCAGCAGCTCCACTGATCGCCCTCAAGAGACCCAGTACTTC.

This clone was observed once. This sequence joins TRBV18 and TRBJ2-1; 8 bases line up with TRBD2. Trimming removed 3 bases from V and 4 bases from J; junction bases left unmatched: 8. The CDR3 is 16 amino acids. From germline, CDR1 is KGHSH and CDR2 LQKENI. The CDR3 spells CASSPISGIRYNEQFF. The CDR3 DNA follows: TGTGCCAGCTCACCCATTAGCGGGATAAGGTACAATGAGCAGTTCTTC.

This chain's CDR3 is CSALGQGGEQYF. The CDR3 nucleotides read TGCAGCGCACTAGGACAGGGTGGGGAGCAGTACTTC. The chain uses TRBV29-1 and TRBJ2-7, with 8 bases matching TRBD1. V gave up 7 bases and J gave up 7 bases; unmatched junction bases: 9. Germline V gives CDR1 SQVTM, CDR2 ANQGSEA. This CDR3 is 12 amino acids long.

The chain is built from TRBV9 and TRBJ2-1; 14 bases agree with TRBD2. The V gene's germline CDR1 is SGDLS and CDR2 YYNGEE. This CDR3 has 15 amino acids. J lost 6 bases, V lost 3 bases, and 2 bases had no gene match. As DNA, the CDR3 is TGTGCCAGCAGCGGGACTAGCGGGAGGAGCAATGAGCAGTTCTTC. Translated: CASSGTSGRSNEQFF.

The sample holds one count of this clone. The CDR3 DNA follows: TGTGCCAGCAGCTCACCCCGGGACCGAGGCAATGAGCAGTTCTTC. Encoded protein: CASSSPRDRGNEQFF. The chain uses TRBV5-4 and TRBJ2-1; D tentatively fits TRBD1 or TRBD2 (5 bases each). The CDR3 sequence is 15 residues long. CDR1 and CDR2 (germline): SGHNT, YYREEE (reference sequence). V lost 3 bases and J 6 bases, leaving 16 bases between the germline ends.

V gene TRBV7-8 combines with J gene TRBJ2-2, with 9 bases identical to TRBD1. V lost 5 bases and J lost 5; bases outside the gene matches: 12. The CDR3 is 17 amino acids. CDR1 SGHVS and CDR2 FQNEAQ come from the germline V gene. The CDR3 bases are TGTGCCAGCAGCCAACGGGGACAGGGCTATTCAACCGGGGAGCTGTTTTTT. Its translation is CASSQRGQGYSTGELFF.

CDR3 amino acids: CASSLIGTSGNTGELFF. CDR3 nucleotides: TGTGCCAGCAGCTTAATAGGGACTAGCGGAAACACCGGGGAGCTGTTTTTT. This rearrangement joins TRBV7-3 to TRBJ2-2; 11 nucleotides line up with TRBD2. J was trimmed by 2 bases and V by 1 base; bases with no gene match: 3. Per the germline V gene, CDR1 is SGHTA and CDR2 is FQGTGA. CDR3 size: 17 residues.

V is TRBV25-1 and J is TRBJ2-1; 7 bases align to TRBD2. Germline trimming cut 4 bases from V and 4 bases from J; bases unmatched to any gene: 7. The CDR3 extends over 15 amino acids. The germline gives CDR1 MGHDK, CDR2 SYGVNS. The CDR3 DNA reads as TGTGCCAGCAGTGGAACTAGCGAGAATTACAATGAGCAGTTCTTC. Protein product: CASSGTSENYNEQFF.

The chain joins TRBV27 to TRBJ2-6; perhaps TRBD1 as D (6 bases). Germline V gene data show CDR1 as MNHEY and CDR2 as SMNVEV (reference sequence). V was cut by 7 bases and J by 4 bases, with 14 bases left in between. This CDR3 is built from 15 residues. As DNA, the CDR3 is TGTGCCAGCAAATTGCAGGGGTGGGGGGCCAACGTCCTGACTTTC. Translation: CASKLQGWGANVLTF. Full variable domain (remainder filled in from reference TRBV27 and TRBJ2-6): EAQVTQNPRYLITVTGKKLTVTCSQNMNHEYMSWYRQDPGLGLRQIYYSMNVEVTDKGDVPEGYKVSRKEKRNFPLILESPSPNQTSLYFCASKLQGWGANVLTFGAGSRLTVL.

The rearrangement links TRBV6-6 to TRBJ2-5, with a weak D call TRBD2 (6 bases). V was shortened by 3 bases and J by 5 bases, with 19 bases between the two germline ends. This CDR3 is 16 amino acids long. CDR1 is MNHNY and CDR2 is SVGAGI in the germline V gene (reference sequence). The CDR3 region is CASSYPGGGAGETQYF. CDR3 in DNA: TGTGCCAGCAGTTATCCCGGAGGAGGGGCCGGGGAGACCCAGTACTTC.

The chain links TRBV27 to TRBJ2-5, with 8 bases aligning to TRBD2. V lost 6 bases, J lost 5 bases, and 11 bases stayed unmatched. The CDR3 extends over 15 amino acids. CDR1 and CDR2 from the germline V gene are MNHEY and SMNVEV (reference sequence). The CDR3 loop is CASSSLGLVSETQYF. The CDR3 DNA reads as TGTGCCAGCAGCTCGTTGGGACTAGTATCGGAGACCCAGTACTTC.

CDR3 DNA: TGCGCCAGCAATCTCCCCGGACAGACTGAGCAGTTCTTC. It specifies CASNLPGQTEQFF. This chain connects TRBV10-1 to TRBJ2-1, with D maybe TRBD1 (6 bases). The CDR3 has 13 residues. V was trimmed by 7 bases and J by 9 bases, leaving 16 bases between them. CDR1 WNHNN and CDR2 SYGVQD come from the germline V gene (reference sequence).

V and J are TRBV7-9 and TRBJ2-1; TRBD2 aligns across 8 bases. Germline V gene lookup returns CDR1 SEHNR and CDR2 FQNEAQ (reference sequence). J gave up 5 bases and V 5 bases, and 8 bases lay outside the gene matches. The CDR3 sequence is 15 residues long. The CDR3 loop reads CASSPIGLAHNEQFF. In DNA form, the CDR3 reads TGTGCCAGCAGCCCGATAGGACTAGCACACAATGAGCAGTTCTTC.

This clone was detected once. The rearrangement uses TRBV28 and TRBJ2-2, with D perhaps TRBD1 (5 bases). The germline V gene has CDR1 MDHEN and CDR2 SYDVKM. This CDR3 region has 16 residues. V shed 6 bases and J shed 5 bases, with 19 bases lying between them. CDR3 nucleotides: TGTGCCAGCAGCCATGGGGCCCCCGTGAAGACCGGGGAGCTGTTTTTT. Its translation: CASSHGAPVKTGELFF. The variable domain in full, completed from reference TRBV28 and TRBJ2-2, reads DVKVTQSSRYLVKRTGEKVFLECVQDMDHENMFWYRQDPGLGLRLIYFSYDVKMKEKGDIPEGYSVSREKKERFSLILESASTNQTSMYLCASSHGAPVKTGELFFGEGSRLTVL.